This T cell receptor beta chain was recovered during a study of radiation and T cells in renal cell carcinoma. Study overall: Nephrectomy followed 15 Gy stereotactic body radiation by 4 weeks.

Time point given: baseline pretreatment blood. Indicated treatment: 15 Gy SBRT to primary tumor, nephrectomy 4 weeks later. This renal cell carcinoma was of the clear cell type. As regards this clone: The antigen is undetermined.

The germline V gene encodes CDR1 KGHSH and CDR2 LQKENI. The CDR3 has 15 residues. Trimming took off 1 base at V and 2 bases at J, with 12 bases between the two ends. Sequencing used immunoSEQ multiplex PCR; TCRdb keeps in-frame clones, though not all of them. The data contain around 94,000 clones, 75% to 90% of them seen just once; the ten biggest clones take up roughly 8%. Study-wide points: From baseline, blood top tumor clonotypes peaked at 2 weeks post-radiation. No pretreatment tumor biopsies were available for baseline clonotypes.

The clonotype was recovered from a man aged 45 to 65 with renal cell carcinoma. The rearrangement uses TRBV18 and TRBJ2-7, with a weak D call TRBD1 (5 bases). The material sequenced was blood, taken from a patient whose treatment included radiotherapy and nephrectomy. The CDR3 DNA reads as TGTGCCAGCTCACCACAGCGACAGCTACCCTACGAGCAGTACTTC. Translating gives CASSPQRQLPYEQYF. Variable domain in full (rest from reference TRBV18 and TRBJ2-7): NAGVMQNPRHLVRRRGQEARLRCSPMKGHSHVYWYRQLPEEGLKFMVYLQKENIIDESGMPKERFSAEFPKEGPSILRIQQVVRGDSAAYFCASSPQRQLPYEQYFGPGTRLTVT.